One and the same sample provided the 19 T cell receptor beta chains below, sequenced in a study of cytomegalovirus exposure and HLA in healthy donors. PCR used 60 Vbeta primers and 13 Jbeta primers. The assay was immunoSEQ multiplex PCR, and TCRdb's table has in-frame clones only and misses some. The repertoire holds some 170,000 clones, 65% to 80% seen once, with about 4.6% in the top ten. The material sequenced was PBMCs. Receptor source: a man between 40 and 49 years old in good health and CMV-seronegative.

This chain connects TRBV14 to TRBJ1-2; D might be TRBD1 (6 bases). With 7 bases removed from V and 5 bases from J, the gap between germline ends came to 14 bases. This CDR3 region has 13 residues. CDR1 SGHDN and CDR2 FVKESK come from the germline V gene. For the CDR3, the DNA is TGTGCCAGCAACCCCACAGGGTTTTATGGCTACACCTTC. Its translation: CASNPTGFYGYTF.

The chain joins TRBV4-3 to TRBJ1-2, with 8 bases aligning to TRBD1. Trimming removed 5 bases from V and 4 bases from J; junction bases left unmatched: 12. This CDR3 comprises 16 residues. The germline gives CDR1 LGHNA, CDR2 YSLEER. CDR3 coding DNA: TGCGCCAGCAGCACGACTGGACAGGGAAGAGGCTATGGCTACACCTTC. This encodes CASSTTGQGRGYGYTF.

V is TRBV7-9 and J is TRBJ2-3; D is undetermined. The germline V and J ends were trimmed by 1 base and 1 base, with 9 bases remaining between them. The CDR3 extends over 15 amino acids. Germline V gene data show CDR1 as SEHNR and CDR2 as FQNEAQ (reference sequence). CDR3 loop: CASSLVLSGTDTQYF. The CDR3 DNA sequence: TGTGCCAGCAGCTTAGTCCTTTCCGGCACAGATACGCAGTATTTT.

This clone has just one count. The chain couples TRBV7-2 to TRBJ2-6; D possibly corresponds to TRBD1 (8 bases). V gave up 4 bases and J gave up 1 base, with 17 bases separating them. Germline CDR1 SGHTA, CDR2 FQGNSA. The CDR3 runs to 18 residues. Written as DNA, the CDR3 is TGTGCCAGCAGCTACAGGGGGGGGGTAACATCTGGGGCCAACGTCCTGACTTTC. Translation gives CASSYRGGVTSGANVLTF.

By sample share, this clone is medium-sized. The genes are TRBV5-5 and TRBJ2-7, with 7 positions matching TRBD2. Germline assignment: CDR1 SGHKS and CDR2 YYEKEE (reference sequence). V gave up 7 bases and J gave up 3 bases; unmatched junction bases: 4. The CDR3 length is 12 residues. In DNA form, the CDR3 reads TGTGCCAGCGGCGGGGGTGTCTACGAGCAGTACTTC. This codes for CASGGGVYEQYF.

This clone was recorded a few times. This chain links TRBV6-4 with TRBJ2-5, with TRBD1 matching over 11 bases. The germline CDR1 and CDR2 sequences are MRHNA and SNTAGT. The CDR3 has 15 residues. Trimming cost V 5 bases and J 4 bases; bases outside gene matches: 6. The CDR3 here is CASSSGTGGVETQYF. DNA of the CDR3: TGTGCCAGCAGTTCCGGGACAGGGGGAGTAGAGACCCAGTACTTC.

The chain has TRBV6-5 and TRBJ1-1; D unclear. This CDR3 region has 12 residues. Trimming cost V 9 bases and J 4 bases, with 12 bases left between them. Germline-derived CDR1 and CDR2 are MNHEY and SVGAGI. CDR3 region: CASMRAGTEAFF. For the CDR3, the DNA is TGTGCCAGTATGAGGGCGGGCACTGAAGCTTTCTTT.

This clone was recorded a few times. This chain joins TRBV5-4 and TRBJ2-2, with 9 bases lining up with TRBD1. Germline CDR1 SGHNT, CDR2 YYREEE (reference sequence). CDR3 size: 16 residues. Trimming removed 4 bases from V and 4 bases from J; junction bases left unmatched: 8. The CDR3 spells CASSRDRVSSTGELFF. CDR3 bases: TGTGCCAGCAGCCGGGACAGGGTCTCCTCCACCGGGGAGCTGTTTTTT.

This sequence joins TRBV30 and TRBJ2-7; D not resolved. CDR3 length equals 14 residues. V lost 2 bases and J 0 bases, leaving 11 bases between the germline ends. Germline V lookup: CDR1 GTSNPN, CDR2 SVGIG (reference sequence). CDR3 amino acids: CAWSPSAGSYEQYF. The CDR3 nucleotides read TGTGCCTGGAGTCCGTCGGCAGGCTCCTACGAGCAGTACTTC.

Worth noting for this clone: Other DNA variants within this sample encode the same CDR3. The chain has TRBV6-1 and TRBJ2-4, with D maybe TRBD1 (5 bases). Germline lookup yields CDR1 MNHNS and CDR2 SASEGT. The germline V and J ends were trimmed by 0 bases and 11 bases, with 14 bases remaining between them. The CDR3 is 14 amino acids. The CDR3 spells CASSEAQAPILQYF. The CDR3 DNA is TGTGCCAGCAGTGAAGCACAGGCCCCCATCCTTCAGTACTTC.

The chain uses TRBV18 and TRBJ2-3; 7 positions match TRBD2. Germline CDR1 KGHSH, CDR2 LQKENI. This CDR3 spans 13 amino acids. J lost 2 bases, V lost 7 bases, and 3 bases had no gene match. The CDR3 DNA follows: TGTGCCAGCTTTGGACTAGACACAGATACGCAGTATTTT. This gives the protein CASFGLDTDTQYF.

This chain uses TRBV30 with TRBJ1-5; 7 nucleotides line up with TRBD1. J was trimmed by 7 bases and V by 2 bases; bases with no gene match: 17. CDR3 length equals 17 residues. The V gene's germline CDR1 is GTSNPN and CDR2 SVGIG (reference sequence). The CDR3 nucleotides read TGTGCCTGGAGTCCGACGCTCCCAGGGGGAAGGGAGCAGCCCCAGCATTTT. Translation: CAWSPTLPGGREQPQHF.

This clone was counted once. The chain employs TRBV7-3 and TRBJ2-5; 10 bases line up with TRBD1. Germline V gene sequence: CDR1 SGHTA, CDR2 FQGTGA. The CDR3 extends over 15 amino acids. With 5 bases clipped from V and 5 bases from J, the junction kept 8 bases outside the gene matches. The CDR3 DNA sequence: TGTGCCAGCAGCCCAACGACAGGGGGCGGCGAGACCCAGTACTTC. Protein product: CASSPTTGGGETQYF.

A few counts support this clone. The CDR3 protein is CASSLREGGTGELFF. The CDR3 region has the DNA TGCGCCAGCAGCTTGAGGGAGGGTGGCACCGGGGAGCTGTTTTTT. The chain has TRBV5-1 and TRBJ2-2, with 7 bases aligning to TRBD2. This CDR3 has 15 amino acids. Germline CDR1 is SGHRS and CDR2 is YFSETQ. Trimming took 1 base from V and 4 from J; bases not matched to a gene: 4.

This chain connects TRBV27 to TRBJ1-2; tentative D call: TRBD1 (5 bases). Germline loops: CDR1 MNHEY, CDR2 SMNVEV (reference sequence). CDR3 size: 14 residues. Between the trimmed V and J ends, which lost 1 base and 0 bases, there was a span of 6 bases. The CDR3 DNA reads TGTGCCAGCAGTTTATGGGGGGCTAACTATGGCTACACCTTC. Amino acids: CASSLWGANYGYTF.

The V and J genes are TRBV7-9 and TRBJ2-2, with 7 bases that match TRBD1. After removal of 7 bases from V and 4 bases from J, the junction contained 6 bases not matched to a gene. The CDR3 is made up of 14 amino acids. Germline CDR1 is SEHNR and CDR2 is FQNEAQ (reference sequence). The CDR3 DNA reads as TGTGCCAGCAAGGGACAGTTACTCACCGGGGAGCTGTTTTTT. The encoded protein is CASKGQLLTGELFF.

The rearrangement links TRBV6-1 to TRBJ1-5; 10 positions agree with TRBD1. Trimming cost V 3 bases and J 2 bases; bases outside gene matches: 4. The CDR3 is 16 amino acids. The germline CDR1 and CDR2 sequences are MNHNS and SASEGT. This chain's CDR3 is CASSEGQGLGNQPQHF. The CDR3 bases are TGTGCCAGCAGTGAGGGACAGGGGCTGGGCAATCAGCCCCAGCATTTT.

CDR3 protein: CAWREQGRNTEAFF. The CDR3 DNA is TGTGCCTGGAGGGAACAGGGGAGGAACACTGAAGCTTTCTTT. This chain joins TRBV30 and TRBJ1-1, with 7 bases identical to TRBD1. The ends lost 3 bases at V and 1 base at J; junction bases unmatched: 5. CDR3 length: 14 residues. CDR1 is GTSNPN, CDR2 SVGIG, per germline (reference sequence).

V gene TRBV7-2 combines with J gene TRBJ1-6; 9 bases align to TRBD1. The germline CDR1 and CDR2 sequences are SGHTA and FQGNSA. Unmatched junction bases numbered 5, after V lost 3 bases and J lost 8 bases. CDR3 size: 15 residues. CDR3 sequence (DNA): TGTGCCAGCAGCTTGGCCGGGACAGGGTATTCACCCCTCCACTTT. This sequence encodes CASSLAGTGYSPLHF.